The next 19 T cell receptor beta chains were all read from a single sample in a study of CD8 T cells in Susac syndrome. Random hexamers served to reverse transcribe about 0.5 to 1 ug RNA. MiXCR, run by TCRdb on the immunoSEQ multiplex PCR reads, gives a single entry per CDR3 protein. The sample gives 70,000 to 100,000 distinct CDR3 sequences, roughly 95% of which show up once; 0.5% to 0.8% is in the top ten. Material: CD8+ T cells from PBMCs. These receptors were taken from a human donor with Susac syndrome.

This clonotype was detected once. This chain links TRBV10-3 with TRBJ1-2; D remains unclear. The CDR3 contains 12 residues. Trimming left V 0 bases short and J 7 bases short, with 6 bases between. Germline V gives CDR1 ENHRY, CDR2 SYGVKD. CDR3 nucleotide sequence: TGTGCCATCAGTGAGTCGCGGGTTGGCTACACCTTC. Encoded protein: CAISESRVGYTF.

This chain links TRBV9 with TRBJ1-2; 7 nucleotides line up with TRBD1. The CDR3 runs to 16 residues. Germline CDR1 is SGDLS and CDR2 is YYNGEE. V shed 5 bases and J 2 bases; nucleotides not matched to a gene: 12. The CDR3 region has the DNA TGTGCCAGCAGTCAACCCCGGGACAGTGGAAACTATGGCTACACCTTC. This translates into CASSQPRDSGNYGYTF.

The CDR3: CASSLPSDEQYF. For the CDR3, the DNA is TGCGCCAGCAGCCTCCCTAGCGACGAGCAGTACTTC. V and J are TRBV5-1 and TRBJ2-7, with D tentatively TRBD2 (6 bases). The germline V and J ends were trimmed by 4 bases and 5 bases, with 10 bases remaining between them. This CDR3 is 12 amino acids long. Germline CDR1 reads SGHRS; CDR2 reads YFSETQ.

This sequence joins TRBV27 and TRBJ2-7; 11 bases match TRBD2. The CDR3 spans 15 residues. CDR1 is MNHEY, CDR2 SMNVEV, per germline (reference sequence). Trimming at V came to 6 bases and at J to 1 base, leaving 5 bases not matched to a gene. CDR3 DNA: TGTGCCAGCAGAGGGGGACTAGCGGTTTCCTACGAGCAGTACTTC. Translating gives CASRGGLAVSYEQYF.

The chain is built from TRBV6-2 or TRBV6-3 and TRBJ2-5; D is undetermined. The germline V gene encodes CDR1 MNHEY and CDR2 SVGEGT. CDR3 length: 11 amino acids. The V end lost 2 bases, the J end lost 4 bases, and 2 bases lay between the germline ends. CDR3 protein: CASSYGETQYF. The CDR3 DNA follows: TGTGCCAGCAGTTACGGAGAGACCCAGTACTTC.

The gene calls are TRBV4-3 and TRBJ1-1, with D perhaps TRBD1 (5 bases). V dropped 0 bases and J dropped 7 bases, with 9 bases sitting between them. Germline V gene data show CDR1 as LGHNA and CDR2 as YSLEER. The length of the CDR3 is 13 residues. CDR3 sequence: CASSQDRGDEAFF. CDR3 in DNA: TGCGCCAGCAGCCAAGATAGGGGCGATGAAGCTTTCTTT.

This clonotype was counted between two and nine times. The chain recombines TRBV12-3 or TRBV12-4 with TRBJ2-7; 7 positions agree with TRBD1. V dropped 3 bases and J dropped 0; count of bases not matched to a gene: 2. This CDR3 region has 14 residues. The CDR3 DNA follows: TGTGCCAGCAGTTTGGCAGGGGGCTCCTACGAGCAGTACTTC. The encoded protein is CASSLAGGSYEQYF.

This sequence joins TRBV15 and TRBJ1-2; D not resolved. This CDR3 comprises 15 residues. CDR1 is LNHNV, CDR2 YYDKDF, per germline (reference sequence). Trimming shortened V by 0 bases and J by 6 bases, and 14 bases separated the two germline ends. The DNA of the CDR3 is TGTGCCACCAGCAGAGATAATCCGAGCCTCCATGGCTACACCTTC. Translation: CATSRDNPSLHGYTF.

The genes are TRBV9 and TRBJ2-3; TRBD1 agrees at 11 bases. Germline V lookup: CDR1 SGDLS, CDR2 YYNGEE. V lost 0 bases and J lost 6; bases outside the gene matches: 12. The length of the CDR3 is 18 residues. The CDR3 nucleotides read TGTGCCAGCAGCGTAGCTACGGGGGGACAGGGGGAGGCGGATACGCAGTATTTT. Translation gives CASSVATGGQGEADTQYF.

The genes are TRBV20-1 and TRBJ1-5; no reliable D call. Germline V gene data show CDR1 as DFQATT and CDR2 as SNEGSKA (reference sequence). There are 13 residues in the CDR3. Between the trimmed V and J ends, which lost 4 bases and 4 bases, there was a span of 11 bases. CDR3 sequence reads: CSAISTTNQPQHF. DNA for the CDR3: TGCAGTGCTATATCGACAACAAATCAGCCCCAGCATTTT.

The chain employs TRBV25-1 and TRBJ2-5; either TRBD1 or TRBD2 may fit D (5 bases each). The CDR3 totals 12 residues. V was shortened by 4 bases and J by 4 bases, with 7 bases between the two germline ends. Germline V gene sequence: CDR1 MGHDK, CDR2 SYGVNS. The CDR3, as DNA: TGTGCCAGCAGTGCGGGGCTAGAGACCCAGTACTTC. It is translated as CASSAGLETQYF. The full variable domain, completed using reference TRBV25-1 and TRBJ2-5, is EADIYQTPRYLVIGTGKKITLECSQTMGHDKMYWYQQDPGMELHLIHYSYGVNSTEKGDLSSESTVSRIRTEHFPLTLESARPSHTSQYLCASSAGLETQYFGPGTRLLVL.

V usage is TRBV9 and J usage is TRBJ1-6; D gene unclear. The V gene's germline CDR1 is SGDLS and CDR2 YYNGEE. CDR3 length: 14 residues. The V and J ends lost 3 bases and 5 bases respectively, with 9 bases between them. The CDR3 protein is CASSAAGDNSPLHF. DNA for the CDR3: TGTGCCAGCAGCGCGGCCGGTGATAATTCACCCCTCCACTTT.

The chain has TRBV7-2 and TRBJ1-6; TRBD1 aligns across 10 bases. J gave up 13 bases and V 4 bases, and 7 bases lay outside the gene matches. The CDR3 is 14 amino acids. CDR1 SGHTA and CDR2 FQGNSA come from the germline V gene. The CDR3 loop reads CASSSWTGGFPLHF. The DNA for the CDR3 is TGTGCCAGCAGCTCTTGGACAGGGGGTTTCCCCCTCCACTTT.

The rearrangement links TRBV11-2 to TRBJ1-6; 7 bases fit TRBD1. Germline CDR1 is SGHAT and CDR2 is FQNNGV. This CDR3 is 16 amino acids long. The junction had 8 bases not matched to a gene; V was cut back by 2 bases and J by 7 bases. The CDR3 loop reads CASSLQVGTANSPLHF. CDR3 nucleotides: TGTGCCAGCAGCTTACAGGTGGGGACAGCCAATTCACCCCTCCACTTT.

The V gene is TRBV6-6, the J gene TRBJ1-2, with D hard to call. Germline CDR1 is MNHNY and CDR2 is SVGAGI (reference sequence). V gave up 0 bases and J gave up 7 bases, with 3 bases separating them. The CDR3 is 11 residues long. For the CDR3, the DNA is TGTGCCAGCAGTTACTCGACTGGCTACACCTTC. Its translation is CASSYSTGYTF.

V gene TRBV2 combines with J gene TRBJ1-5; D unresolved. The length of the CDR3 is 15 residues. V lost 7 bases to trimming and J lost 4 bases, with 17 bases between them. Per germline, CDR1 SNHLY and CDR2 FYNNEI. CDR3 protein: CASNPDNVLNQPQHF. The CDR3 region has the DNA TGTGCCAGCAACCCCGACAACGTATTGAATCAGCCCCAGCATTTT.

The chain recombines TRBV12-3 or TRBV12-4 with TRBJ1-5; D not resolved. The CDR3 has 14 amino acids. Trimming removed 1 base from V and 6 bases from J, with 10 bases in between. CDR3 in amino acids: CASSLDLGSQPQHF. The CDR3 DNA is TGTGCCAGCAGTTTAGACCTCGGGAGTCAGCCCCAGCATTTT.

The chain has TRBV19 and TRBJ1-2; 7 bases are a match to TRBD1. The CDR3 consists of 12 residues. Trimming took 5 bases from V and 8 from J; bases not matched to a gene: 5. From germline, CDR1 is LNHDA and CDR2 SQIVND (reference sequence). The CDR3 bases are TGTGCCAGTAGTGCAAACAGGGGCGGCTACACCTTC. It yields the protein CASSANRGGYTF.

This clonotype was seen a single time. V and J are TRBV28 and TRBJ2-7, with D unresolved. V dropped 6 bases and J dropped 3 bases, with 9 bases sitting between them. The CDR3 is made up of 12 amino acids. CDR1 is MDHEN and CDR2 is SYDVKM in the germline V gene. CDR3 sequence reads: CASSPHIYEQYF. CDR3 nucleotide sequence: TGTGCCAGCAGCCCTCATATCTACGAGCAGTACTTC.